This T cell receptor beta chain was profiled in a study of blood T cell repertoires in COVID-19. Study summary: Some COVID-19 samples were acute and others convalescent; all came from the United States, Italy and Spain. T cells, B-cell-depleted T cells, or PBMCs supplied cDNA or gDNA.

Profiling relied on immunoSEQ multiplex PCR, and the TCRdb table lists in-frame clones only, not all of them. The table has approximately 150,000 clones, about 91% seen once; the top ten hold 3% to 4%. CDR1 is SGHVS and CDR2 is FQNEAQ in the germline V gene. The CDR3 runs to 17 residues. Trimming removed 3 bases from V and 0 bases from J, with 18 bases in between. The chain carries TRBV7-8 and TRBJ2-7; maybe TRBD2 (6 bases). The specimen was peripheral blood. This sequence originates from an older woman who had recovered from COVID-19. CDR3 residues: CASSFETAEGPSYEQYF. DNA of the CDR3: TGTGCCAGCAGCTTCGAAACAGCGGAGGGGCCCTCCTACGAGCAGTACTTC.